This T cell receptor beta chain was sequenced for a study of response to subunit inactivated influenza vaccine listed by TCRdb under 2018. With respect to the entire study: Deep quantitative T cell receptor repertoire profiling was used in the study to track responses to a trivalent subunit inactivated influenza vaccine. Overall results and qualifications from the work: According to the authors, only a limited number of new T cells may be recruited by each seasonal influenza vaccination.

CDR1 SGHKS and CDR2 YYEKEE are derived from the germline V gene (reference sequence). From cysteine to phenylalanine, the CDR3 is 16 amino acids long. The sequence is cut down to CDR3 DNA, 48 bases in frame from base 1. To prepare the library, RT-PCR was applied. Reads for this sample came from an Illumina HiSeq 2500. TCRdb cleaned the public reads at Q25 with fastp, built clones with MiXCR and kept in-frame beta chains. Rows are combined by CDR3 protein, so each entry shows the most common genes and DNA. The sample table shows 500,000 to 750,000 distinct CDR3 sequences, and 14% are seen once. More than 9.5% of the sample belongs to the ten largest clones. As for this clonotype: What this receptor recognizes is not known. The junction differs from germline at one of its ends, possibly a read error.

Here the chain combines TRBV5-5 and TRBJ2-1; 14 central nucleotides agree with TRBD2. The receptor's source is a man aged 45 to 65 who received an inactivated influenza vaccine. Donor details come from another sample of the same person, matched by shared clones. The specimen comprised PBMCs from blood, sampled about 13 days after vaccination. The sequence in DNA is TGTACCAGCAGTACGGGACTAGCGGGAGTCATGGATGAGCAGTTCTTC. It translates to CTSSTGLAGVMDEQFF.